The 20 T cell receptor beta chains given below trace back to one sample, sequenced in a study of blood T cell repertoires in COVID-19. Here immunoSEQ multiplex PCR was the method, and the copy in TCRdb shows in-frame clones only, minus some. The sample shows some 300,000 clones, more than 85% of them seen only once. Material for sequencing was PBMCs or T cells enriched from blood (not recorded which). These receptors were obtained from a woman between 25 and 40 years old who had recovered from COVID-19.

CDR3 in DNA: TGTGCCAGCGGTAGACAAGACTCCTACGAGCAGTACTTC. Its protein is CASGRQDSYEQYF. The genes are TRBV12-3 or TRBV12-4 and TRBJ2-7, with D unresolved. The V gene lost 8 bases and the J gene lost 0 bases, with 11 bases spanning the gap. CDR3 length: 13 residues.

This clone occurred once. The J gene is TRBJ1-2, the V gene TRBV11-2; TRBD1 agrees at 9 bases. The CDR3 consists of 16 residues. Germline trimming cut 5 bases from V and 4 bases from J; bases unmatched to any gene: 11. CDR1 and CDR2 from the germline V gene are SGHAT and FQNNGV. The CDR3 DNA reads TGTGCCAGCAGCCCTTTGGCGGGGACAGGGACCTATGGCTACACCTTC. Amino acids: CASSPLAGTGTYGYTF.

This chain uses TRBV21-1 with TRBJ1-5; the table gives TRBD1 as D, unverified against the DNA. TRBV21-1 is marked as a pseudogene. CDR3 length equals 14 residues. The CDR3 loop is CASSKTGCNQPQHF. As DNA, the CDR3 is TGTGCCAGCAGCAAAACAGGGTGCAATCAGCCCCAGCATTTT.

CDR3 DNA: TGTGCCAGCAATCCAGGTGGCTACACCTTC. Its translation: CASNPGGYTF. V and J are TRBV6-5 and TRBJ1-2, with no clear D. Deletions cut 7 bases from V and 7 bases from J, with 7 bases between. CDR3 length: 10 residues. Germline assignment: CDR1 MNHEY and CDR2 SVGAGI.

The chain joins TRBV27 to TRBJ1-4; 8 bases are shared with TRBD1. Germline lookup yields CDR1 MNHEY and CDR2 SMNVEV (reference sequence). This CDR3 is 18 amino acids long. J was trimmed by 0 bases and V by 5 bases; bases with no gene match: 11. CDR3 DNA: TGTGCCAGCAGTCCTCCGGGACAGGAGAACGCAACTAATGAAAAACTGTTTTTT. Translated: CASSPPGQENATNEKLFF.

The V gene is TRBV30, the J gene TRBJ1-1; D is possibly TRBD1 (6 bases). Germline values: CDR1 GTSNPN, CDR2 SVGIG (reference sequence). The CDR3 covers 13 residues. V lost 5 bases and J 4 bases, leaving 14 bases between the germline ends. This chain's CDR3 is CAWAYRVGTEAFF. CDR3 sequence (DNA): TGTGCCTGGGCTTACAGGGTTGGCACTGAAGCTTTCTTT.

The chain couples TRBV19 to TRBJ1-4; 9 bases agree with TRBD1. The germline CDR1 and CDR2 sequences are LNHDA and SQIVND (reference sequence). V shed 5 bases, J shed 0 bases, and the junction held 7 bases outside the gene matches. CDR3 length: 17 amino acids. CDR3 sequence (DNA): TGTGCCAGTAGTCCTAGGCGGACAGGGGCAACTAATGAAAAACTGTTTTTT. Protein product: CASSPRRTGATNEKLFF.

The CDR3 region has the DNA TGCGCCAGCAGCCCGGGGACAGCTCAAGAGACCCAGTACTTC. Amino acids: CASSPGTAQETQYF. V gene TRBV5-1 combines with J gene TRBJ2-5, with 7 bases fitting TRBD1. Germline CDR1 SGHRS, CDR2 YFSETQ. CDR3 size: 14 residues. After removal of 4 bases from V and 2 bases from J, the junction contained 5 bases not matched to a gene.

The chain has TRBV28 and TRBJ1-5; TRBD1 matches at 8 bases. Trimming took 6 bases from V and 7 from J; bases not matched to a gene: 14. The CDR3 is 16 residues long. Germline loops: CDR1 MDHEN, CDR2 SYDVKM. The CDR3 is CASSPAESGGRQPQHF. CDR3 nucleotides: TGTGCCAGCAGCCCCGCGGAGTCAGGGGGCCGGCAGCCCCAGCATTTT.

CDR3 in DNA: TGTGCCAGCAGCGTAGGGTCTAGCGGGGGACGGGATACGCAGTATTTT. It specifies CASSVGSSGGRDTQYF. V usage is TRBV9 and J usage is TRBJ2-3, with 10 bases that match TRBD2. The CDR3 loop spans 16 amino acids. Trimming at V came to 0 bases and at J to 6 bases, leaving 7 bases not matched to a gene. Germline CDR1 and CDR2: SGDLS and YYNGEE.

The chain links TRBV6-6 to TRBJ2-7; the D gene is possibly TRBD2 (5 bases). The germline gives CDR1 MNHNY, CDR2 SVGAGI (reference sequence). This CDR3 region has 15 residues. V gave up 0 bases and J gave up 2 bases, with 11 bases separating them. CDR3 loop: CASSYSIATTYEQYF. CDR3 bases: TGTGCCAGCAGTTACTCGATAGCGACTACCTACGAGCAGTACTTC.

The chain joins TRBV5-6 to TRBJ2-7, with TRBD2 matching over 10 bases. Germline V gene sequence: CDR1 SGHDT, CDR2 YYEEEE. J gave up 6 bases and V 3 bases, and 12 bases lay outside the gene matches. This CDR3 spans 16 amino acids. CDR3 nucleotide sequence: TGTGCCAGCAGCTGGGGGCACCTAGCGGGGGTCGGCGAGCAGTACTTC. It translates to CASSWGHLAGVGEQYF.

The V call is TRBV2, the J call TRBJ1-2, with D possibly matching TRBD1 (6 bases). This CDR3 region has 16 residues. The V end was cut by 2 bases, the J end by 7 bases, with 20 bases between. Germline V gives CDR1 SNHLY, CDR2 FYNNEI. The CDR3 loop is CASSEFLRGRDTGYTF. CDR3 nucleotides: TGTGCCAGCAGTGAATTTTTAAGGGGGAGGGATACTGGCTACACCTTC. The full variable domain, in which reference TRBV2 and TRBJ1-2 provide the parts outside the CDR3, is EPEVTQTPSHQVTQMGQEVILRCVPISNHLYFYWYRQILGQKVEFLVSFYNNEISEKSEIFDDQFSVERPDGSNFTLKIRSTKLEDSAMYFCASSEFLRGRDTGYTFGSGTRLTVV.

This clone was counted a single time. The chain joins TRBV3-1 (or the pseudogene TRBV3-2) to TRBJ2-5, with TRBD1 matching over 7 bases. CDR3 length: 16 amino acids. CDR1 LGHDT and CDR2 YNNKEL come from the germline V gene (reference sequence). Trimming at V came to 4 bases and at J to 5 bases, leaving 13 bases not matched to a gene. The DNA of the CDR3 is TGTGCCAGCAGCCTTCTCAGGGCAGGGGGAAGGGAGACCCAGTACTTC. This encodes CASSLLRAGGRETQYF.

This chain links TRBV27 with TRBJ1-1; perhaps TRBD1 as D (5 bases). Trimming shortened V by 0 bases and J by 5 bases, and 13 bases separated the two germline ends. Germline V gene sequence: CDR1 MNHEY, CDR2 SMNVEV (reference sequence). This CDR3 is built from 15 residues. CDR3 protein: CASSLSGQGGTEAFF. The CDR3 DNA reads as TGTGCCAGCAGTTTATCTGGGCAGGGAGGGACTGAAGCTTTCTTT.

A few counts support this clone. The chain recombines TRBV7-2 with TRBJ2-7; 8 bases fit TRBD1. CDR3 length: 14 residues. V lost 5 bases to trimming and J lost 3 bases; unmatched junction nucleotides: 6. Germline assignment: CDR1 SGHTA and CDR2 FQGNSA. The CDR3 DNA reads TGTGCCAGCAGCCTTCCCGGGACAGGCTACGAGCAGTACTTC. Its translation: CASSLPGTGYEQYF. Variable domain in full (rest from reference TRBV7-2 and TRBJ2-7): GAGVSQSPSNKVTEKGKDVELRCDPISGHTALYWYRQSLGQGLEFLIYFQGNSAPDKSGLPSDRFSAERTGGSVSTLTIQRTQQEDSAVYLCASSLPGTGYEQYFGPGTRLTVT.

The chain employs TRBV29-1 and TRBJ1-2; a weak D match, TRBD1 (5 bases). Trimming removed 5 bases at V and 3 bases at J, with 13 bases between. This CDR3 comprises 13 residues. Looked up from germline, CDR1 is SQVTM and CDR2 is ANQGSEA. CDR3 in DNA: TGCAGCGTTCGAATACAGGAAGACTATGGCTACACCTTC. It encodes CSVRIQEDYGYTF.

This chain joins TRBV21-1 and TRBJ2-7; the D segment call TRBD1 is taken from the table without a DNA check. TRBV21-1 is given as a pseudogene. The CDR3 loop spans 15 amino acids. This CDR3 reads CASSNPGQGVDEQYF. Here the CDR3 DNA reads TGTGCCAGCAGCAATCCGGGACAGGGAGTCGACGAGCAGTACTTC.

The chain links TRBV19 to TRBJ2-2; D possibly corresponds to TRBD2 (6 bases). The germline V gene has CDR1 LNHDA and CDR2 SQIVND (reference sequence). Trimming shortened V by 3 bases and J by 5 bases, and 16 bases separated the two germline ends. The CDR3 is 16 amino acids. This chain's CDR3 is CASSIMGGVGTGELFF. CDR3 coding DNA: TGTGCCAGTAGTATTATGGGCGGGGTCGGAACCGGGGAGCTGTTTTTT.

The DNA of the CDR3 is TGTGCCAGTAGTACCGGGGAGCGGGAAGATGGCTACACCTTC. Its protein product is CASSTGEREDGYTF. This chain links TRBV19 with TRBJ1-2; no firm D call. Trimming shortened V by 4 bases and J by 6 bases, and 15 bases separated the two germline ends. This CDR3 has 14 residues. Germline-derived CDR1 and CDR2 are LNHDA and SQIVND (reference sequence).